Presented here are 11 T cell receptor beta chains from one specimen sequenced in a study of T cell responses to AZD1222 COVID-19 vaccine. Produced via immunoSEQ multiplex PCR; TCRdb's table is partial and in-frame only. Of fewer than 150,000 clones listed, just under 95% are singletons. The source was peripheral blood, collected 28 days after the second AZD1222 dose. These receptors were collected from an adult who received the AZD1222 COVID-19 vaccine.

This chain connects TRBV18 to TRBJ1-6; possible D gene TRBD1, 5 bases. Trimming stripped 3 bases from V and 9 bases from J, with 12 bases between. CDR3 size: 14 residues. From germline, CDR1 is KGHSH and CDR2 LQKENI. CDR3 region: CASSPGGAGSPLHF. The DNA of the CDR3 is TGTGCCAGCTCACCCGGCGGGGCAGGTTCACCCCTCCACTTT.

The chain couples TRBV7-9 to TRBJ2-7, with a weak D call TRBD2 (6 bases). CDR3 length: 11 amino acids. CDR1 and CDR2 (germline): SEHNR, FQNEAQ (reference sequence). Deletions cut 5 bases from V and 6 bases from J, with 8 bases between. CDR3 sequence (DNA): TGTGCCAGCAGCGGGACTGGCGAGCAGTACTTC. It is translated as CASSGTGEQYF.

As DNA, the CDR3 is TGTGCCATCTCTGGCCCAAGCGGTACAGATACGCAGTATTTT. The encoded protein is CAISGPSGTDTQYF. This rearrangement joins TRBV10-3 to TRBJ2-3; D is possibly TRBD2 (5 bases). This CDR3 contains 14 residues. V was pared by 8 bases and J by 3 bases, with 15 bases between. Germline lookup yields CDR1 ENHRY and CDR2 SYGVKD.

Only one count was recorded for this clone. V gene TRBV7-9 combines with J gene TRBJ1-5; tentative D call: TRBD1 (6 bases). Germline CDR1 reads SEHNR; CDR2 reads FQNEAQ (reference sequence). The CDR3 totals 13 residues. V shed 10 bases and J shed 7 bases, with 17 bases lying between them. The CDR3 loop is CAIQDSFGQPQHF. The DNA of the CDR3 is TGTGCCATCCAGGACAGCTTTGGGCAGCCCCAGCATTTT.

V gene TRBV6-5 combines with J gene TRBJ1-2, with 9 bases identical to TRBD1. The germline V gene encodes CDR1 MNHEY and CDR2 SVGAGI. The CDR3 is made up of 16 amino acids. The V gene end was trimmed by 2 bases and the J gene end by 7 bases; junction bases not matched to a gene: 11. The CDR3 sequence: CASSYGPQGAESGYTF. For the CDR3, the DNA is TGTGCCAGCAGTTACGGACCACAGGGGGCCGAATCTGGCTACACCTTC.

The chain combines TRBV20-1 with TRBJ1-1, with unresolved D. Germline loops: CDR1 DFQATT, CDR2 SNEGSKA (reference sequence). This CDR3 has 10 residues. The CDR3 DNA reads as TGCGGAATAGGGAACACTGAAGCTTTCTTT. Protein: CGIGNTEAFF.

V gene TRBV3-1 (or the pseudogene TRBV3-2) combines with J gene TRBJ2-1; TRBD2 aligns across 10 bases. V trimming: 2 bases; J trimming: 8 bases; junction bases outside the gene matches: 6. Germline assignment: CDR1 LGHDT and CDR2 YNNKEL (reference sequence). The CDR3 loop spans 15 amino acids. The CDR3, as DNA: TGTGCCAGCAGCCAATTAAGCGGGGGGGCCTATGAGCAGTTCTTC. Translated, it gives CASSQLSGGAYEQFF.

The rearrangement joins TRBV27 to TRBJ2-5; tentatively, D is TRBD1 (5 bases). Trimming removed 1 base from V and 4 bases from J, with 16 bases in between. The CDR3 has 16 residues. Germline V lookup: CDR1 MNHEY, CDR2 SMNVEV (reference sequence). CDR3: CASSLFPTGQGETQYF. In DNA, the CDR3 is TGTGCCAGCAGTTTATTTCCCACAGGTCAGGGAGAGACCCAGTACTTC.

The chain uses TRBV19 and TRBJ2-2; no firm D call. The CDR3 contains 12 residues. V gave up 7 bases and J gave up 0 bases, with 3 bases separating them. Germline CDR1 LNHDA, CDR2 SQIVND (reference sequence). CDR3 loop: CASNSNTGELFF. The CDR3 nucleotides read TGTGCCAGTAACTCGAACACCGGGGAGCTGTTTTTT.

J is TRBJ2-7 and V is TRBV30, with unresolved D. Per the germline V gene, CDR1 is GTSNPN and CDR2 is SVGIG (reference sequence). V lost 1 base and J lost 4, with 14 bases in between. The CDR3 has 14 residues. CDR3 sequence: CAWSGPPGSYEQYF. The CDR3 region has the DNA TGTGCCTGGAGTGGTCCGCCTGGGTCGTACGAGCAGTACTTC.

The J gene is TRBJ1-6, the V gene TRBV4-2, with D hard to call. The V end was cut by 0 bases, the J end by 6 bases, with 6 bases between. CDR1 is LGHNA and CDR2 is YNFKEQ in the germline V gene. This CDR3 is built from 14 residues. Here the CDR3 DNA reads TGTGCCAGCAGCCAAGAGTCGCTTAATTCACCCCTCCACTTT. Translating gives CASSQESLNSPLHF.